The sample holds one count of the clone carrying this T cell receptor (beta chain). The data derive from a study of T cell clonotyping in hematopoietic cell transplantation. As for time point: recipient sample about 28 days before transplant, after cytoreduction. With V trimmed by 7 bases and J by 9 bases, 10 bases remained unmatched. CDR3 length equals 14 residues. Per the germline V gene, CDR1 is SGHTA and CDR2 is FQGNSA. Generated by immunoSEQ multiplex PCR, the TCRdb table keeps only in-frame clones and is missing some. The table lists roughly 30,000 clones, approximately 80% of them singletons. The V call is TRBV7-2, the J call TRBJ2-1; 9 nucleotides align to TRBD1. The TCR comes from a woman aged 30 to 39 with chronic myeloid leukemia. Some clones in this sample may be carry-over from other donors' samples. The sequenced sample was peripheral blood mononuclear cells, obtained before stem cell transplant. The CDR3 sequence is CASNRRQGVGEQFF. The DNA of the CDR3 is TGTGCCAGCAACCGAAGACAGGGGGTGGGTGAGCAGTTCTTC.